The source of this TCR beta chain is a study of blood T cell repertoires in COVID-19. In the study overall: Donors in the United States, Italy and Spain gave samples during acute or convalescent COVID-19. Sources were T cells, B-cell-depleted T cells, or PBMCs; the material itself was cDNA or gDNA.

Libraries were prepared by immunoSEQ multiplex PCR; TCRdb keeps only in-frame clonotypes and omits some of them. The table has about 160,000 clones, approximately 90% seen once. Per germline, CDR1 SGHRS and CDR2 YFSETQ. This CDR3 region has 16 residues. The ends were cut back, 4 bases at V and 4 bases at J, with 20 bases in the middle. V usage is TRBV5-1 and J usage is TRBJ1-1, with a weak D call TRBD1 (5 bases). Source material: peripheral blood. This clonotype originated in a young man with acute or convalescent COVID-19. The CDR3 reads CASSHERTSLSTEAFF. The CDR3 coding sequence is TGCGCCAGCAGCCACGAAAGGACATCTTTGAGCACTGAAGCTTTCTTT.